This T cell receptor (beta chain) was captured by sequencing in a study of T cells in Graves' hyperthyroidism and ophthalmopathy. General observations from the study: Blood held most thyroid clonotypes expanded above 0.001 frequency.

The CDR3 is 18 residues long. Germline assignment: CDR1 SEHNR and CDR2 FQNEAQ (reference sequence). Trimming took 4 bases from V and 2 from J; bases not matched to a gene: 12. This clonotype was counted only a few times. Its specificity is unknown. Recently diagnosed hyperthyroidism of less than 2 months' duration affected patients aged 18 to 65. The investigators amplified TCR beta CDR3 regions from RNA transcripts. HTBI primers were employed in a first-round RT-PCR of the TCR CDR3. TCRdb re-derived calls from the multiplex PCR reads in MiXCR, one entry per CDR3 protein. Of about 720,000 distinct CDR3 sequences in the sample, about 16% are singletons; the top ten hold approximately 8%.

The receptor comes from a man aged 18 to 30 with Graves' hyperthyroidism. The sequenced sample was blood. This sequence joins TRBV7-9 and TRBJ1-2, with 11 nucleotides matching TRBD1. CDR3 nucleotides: TGTGCCAGCAGCTCGGTCCCGGGACAGGGGGTTTTAAACTATGGCTACACCTTC. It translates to CASSSVPGQGVLNYGYTF.